A single sample gave rise to the 2 T cell receptor beta chains below, sequenced in a study of Tregs in tolerant kidney transplant recipients. Profiled with immunoSEQ multiplex PCR; TCRdb holds only in-frame clones, not every one. The sample lists around 30,000 clones, 82% occurring once. No antigen has been assigned to these receptors. Sequencing was performed on Tregs from blood cultured with allogeneic cells. These receptors were taken from a human donor in good health.

The chain couples TRBV11-3 to TRBJ1-3; maybe TRBD1 (5 bases). Trimming removed 11 bases from V and 4 bases from J, with 15 bases in between. Germline V gene lookup returns CDR1 SGHNT and CDR2 YENEEA. There are 13 residues in the CDR3. The CDR3 reads CAVRGTFGNTIYF. The CDR3 DNA reads as TGTGCCGTAAGGGGCACCTTCGGAAACACCATATATTTT.

This clone was seen only once. This chain links TRBV5-6 with TRBJ2-5, with D maybe TRBD1 (5 bases). The CDR3 length is 14 residues. Germline V CDR1 and CDR2: SGHDT, YYEEEE. Trimming cost V 4 bases and J 5 bases, with 15 bases left between them. Here the CDR3 reads CASSRGGLGETQYF. The CDR3 coding sequence is TGTGCCAGCAGCAGGGGTGGTCTGGGGGAGACCCAGTACTTC. Together with reference TRBV5-6 and TRBJ2-5, the CDR3 gives the full variable domain: DAGVTQSPTHLIKTRGQQVTLRCSPKSGHDTVSWYQQALGQGPQFIFQYYEEEERQRGNFPDRFSGHQFPNYSSELNVNALLLGDSALYLCASSRGGLGETQYFGPGTRLLVL.